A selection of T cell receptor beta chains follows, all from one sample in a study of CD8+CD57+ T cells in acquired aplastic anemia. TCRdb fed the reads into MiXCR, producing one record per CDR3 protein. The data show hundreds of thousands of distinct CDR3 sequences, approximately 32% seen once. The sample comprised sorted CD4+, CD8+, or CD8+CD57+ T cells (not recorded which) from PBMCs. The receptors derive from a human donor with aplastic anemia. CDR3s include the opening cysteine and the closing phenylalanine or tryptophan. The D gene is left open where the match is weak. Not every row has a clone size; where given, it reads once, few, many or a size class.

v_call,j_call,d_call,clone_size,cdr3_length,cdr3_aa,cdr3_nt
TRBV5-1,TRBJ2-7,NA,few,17,CASNLALGGPSSYEQYF,TGCGCCAGCAACTTGGCCCTAGGAGGCCCCAGCTCCTACGAGCAGTACTTC
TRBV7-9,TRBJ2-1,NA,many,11,CASSSSGEQFF,TGTGCCAGCAGCAGCTCAGGGGAGCAGTTCTTC
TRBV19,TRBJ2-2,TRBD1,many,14,CASSTDRATGELFF,TGTGCCAGTAGCACGGACAGGGCCACCGGGGAGCTGTTTTTT
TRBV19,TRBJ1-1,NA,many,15,CASSNKGQSHTEAFF,TGTGCCAGTAGTAACAAGGGGCAAAGTCACACTGAAGCTTTCTTT
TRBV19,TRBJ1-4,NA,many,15,CASSTRTVPNEKLFF,TGTGCCAGTAGTACCCGGACGGTACCTAATGAAAAACTGTTTTTT
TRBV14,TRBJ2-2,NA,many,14,CASSNLRSTGELFF,TGTGCCAGCAGCAACTTGAGGAGCACCGGGGAGCTGTTTTTT
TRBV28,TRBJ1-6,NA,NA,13,CASSLTSRSPLHF,TGTGCCAGCAGTTTAACCTCGCGATCACCCCTCCACTTT
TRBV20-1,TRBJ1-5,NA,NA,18,CSATIVGEARFSNQPQHF,TGCAGTGCTACCATTGTGGGGGAGGCCCGCTTTAGCAATCAGCCCCAGCATTTT
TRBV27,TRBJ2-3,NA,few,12,CASSFIQGAQYF,TGTGCCAGCAGTTTTATCCAGGGTGCGCAGTATTTT
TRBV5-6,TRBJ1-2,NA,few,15,CASSLATGLNYGYTF,TGTGCCAGCAGCTTGGCGACAGGATTAAACTATGGCTACACCTTC
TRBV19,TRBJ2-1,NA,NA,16,CASSKSSRPPYNEQFF,TGTGCCAGTAGTAAATCTTCCCGACCCCCCTACAATGAGCAGTTCTTC
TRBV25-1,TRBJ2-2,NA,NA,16,CASSFLPGANTGELFF,TGTGCCAGCAGCTTCCTACCGGGGGCCAACACCGGGGAGCTGTTTTTT
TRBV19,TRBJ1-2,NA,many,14,CAARAAGWAYGYTF,TGTGCCGCCAGGGCAGCAGGCTGGGCCTATGGCTACACCTTC
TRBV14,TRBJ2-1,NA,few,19,CASSQERVGGLRWYNEQFF,TGTGCCAGCAGCCAAGAGAGAGTAGGGGGATTGCGGTGGTACAATGAGCAGTTCTTC
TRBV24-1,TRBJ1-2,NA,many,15,CATSDSPPSYYGYTF,TGTGCCACCAGTGATTCACCGCCGAGCTATTATGGCTACACCTTC
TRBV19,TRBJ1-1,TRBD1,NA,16,CASSRRGQGSYSEAFF,TGTGCCAGTAGTAGAAGGGGACAGGGGTCCTACTCTGAAGCTTTCTTT
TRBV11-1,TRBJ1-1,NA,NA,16,CASSPPRGGGNTEAFF,TGTGCCAGCTCACCACCACGGGGCGGGGGGAACACTGAAGCTTTCTTT
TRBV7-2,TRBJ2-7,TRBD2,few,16,CASSPRLLAGSYEQYF,TGTGCCAGCAGCCCGCGCTTACTAGCGGGATCGTACGAGCAGTACTTC
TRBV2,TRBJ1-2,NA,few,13,CASTSYSGFGYTF,TGTGCCAGCACTAGTTACTCAGGCTTTGGCTACACCTTC
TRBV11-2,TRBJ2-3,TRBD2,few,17,CASSRSRLAGSTDTQYF,TGTGCCAGCAGCCGATCGAGACTAGCGGGGAGCACAGATACGCAGTATTTT
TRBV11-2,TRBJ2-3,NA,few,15,CASSLGGGRTDTQYF,TGTGCCAGCAGCTTAGGGGGGGGGCGCACAGATACGCAGTATTTT
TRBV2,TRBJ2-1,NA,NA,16,CASSEARGSAYNEQFF,TGTGCCAGCAGTGAAGCGCGCGGCTCAGCCTACAATGAGCAGTTCTTC
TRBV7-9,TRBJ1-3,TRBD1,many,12,CASSLGDRGRYF,TGTGCCAGCAGCTTAGGGGACAGGGGGCGATATTTT
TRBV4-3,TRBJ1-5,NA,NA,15,CASSQGSSGSQPQHF,TGCGCCAGCAGCCAAGGTTCGTCCGGGTCCCAGCCCCAGCATTTT
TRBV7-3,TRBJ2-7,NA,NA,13,CASCPPDKHEQYF,TGTGCCAGCTGCCCCCCCGATAAGCACGAGCAGTACTTC
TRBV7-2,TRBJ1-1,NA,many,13,CASSFDLRTEAFF,TGTGCCAGCAGCTTCGACCTCCGGACTGAAGCTTTCTTT
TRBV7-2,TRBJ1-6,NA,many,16,CASSSTVGSYNSPLHF,TGTGCCAGCAGTTCGACGGTCGGTTCCTATAATTCACCCCTCCACTTT
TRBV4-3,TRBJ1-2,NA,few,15,CASSQEFHRDYGYTF,TGCGCCAGCAGCCAAGAATTCCACCGAGACTATGGCTACACCTTC
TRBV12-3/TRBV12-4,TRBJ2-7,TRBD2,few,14,CASSPGTTVGEQYF,TGTGCCAGCAGTCCCGGGACTACGGTCGGCGAGCAGTACTTC
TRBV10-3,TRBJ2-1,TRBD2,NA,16,CAISESASGEFDEQFF,TGTGCCATCAGTGAGTCGGCTAGCGGGGAATTCGATGAGCAGTTCTTC
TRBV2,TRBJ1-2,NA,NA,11,CASSPWWAGTF,TGTGCCAGCAGCCCTTGGTGGGCCGGCACCTTC
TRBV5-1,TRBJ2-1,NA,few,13,CASSSPSYNEQFF,TGCGCCAGCAGCTCCCCATCTTACAATGAGCAGTTCTTC
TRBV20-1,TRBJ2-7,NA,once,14,CSASLFARSYEQYF,TGCAGTGCTAGTTTGTTTGCCAGATCCTACGAGCAGTACTTC
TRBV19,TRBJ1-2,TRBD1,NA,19,CASSTHPRDRATSNYGYTF,TGTGCCAGTAGTACCCACCCCCGGGACAGAGCTACTTCTAACTATGGCTACACCTTC
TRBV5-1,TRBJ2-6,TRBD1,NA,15,CASSITGDGANVLTF,TGCGCCAGCAGCATTACAGGGGATGGGGCCAACGTCCTGACTTTC
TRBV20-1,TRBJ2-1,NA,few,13,CSASPGVGNEQFF,TGCAGTGCCAGCCCGGGAGTGGGTAATGAGCAGTTCTTC
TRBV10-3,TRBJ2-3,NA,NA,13,CASLWSQGDTQYF,TGTGCCAGTCTGTGGAGTCAGGGAGATACGCAGTATTTT
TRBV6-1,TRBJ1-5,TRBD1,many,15,CASSITGGSNQPQHF,TGTGCCAGCAGTATAACAGGGGGTAGCAATCAGCCCCAGCATTTT
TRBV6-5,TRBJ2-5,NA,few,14,CASSYSDYLETQYF,TGTGCCAGCAGTTACTCGGACTACTTGGAGACCCAGTACTTC
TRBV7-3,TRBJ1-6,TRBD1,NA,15,CARSAGTGGNSPFHF,TGTGCCCGCAGCGCCGGGACAGGGGGTAATTCACCCTTCCACTTT
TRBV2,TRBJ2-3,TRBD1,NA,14,CASRETGGADTQYF,TGTGCCAGCAGGGAAACAGGGGGCGCGGATACGCAGTATTTT
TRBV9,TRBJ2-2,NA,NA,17,CASSVVIGSENTGELFF,TGTGCCAGCAGCGTAGTGATAGGGTCGGAGAACACCGGGGAGCTGTTTTTT